The clone carrying this T cell receptor (beta chain) was picked up a small number of times. Antigen unknown. Each CDR3 protein is one row after TCRdb ran MiXCR on the RACE reads. The sample lists 380,000 or so distinct CDR3 sequences, around 5.5% seen once, with over 7% in the top ten. The data were taken from a study of human T cells and chemical hapten exposure. Looking at the study overall: For sensitization, 2% DPC was applied to an approximately 2 cm by approximately 2 cm patch of upper inner arm skin. Slight differences in pooled library volume were the main source of varying TCR yields across samples. General study points: No shift was seen in TCRs above 1 in 1000 frequency with DPC sensitization. Clustering by CDR3 similarity yielded significantly more large clusters from expanded TCRs than controls.

The CDR3 runs to 12 residues. The J segment lost 8 bases and the V segment lost 3 bases, leaving 4 bases of the junction unmatched. The germline V gene has CDR1 DFQATT and CDR2 SNEGSKA (reference sequence). Time point specified: pre-sensitization, week 0. The treatment here: therapeutic diphenylcyclopropenone sensitization with weekly scalp DPC. This rearrangement joins TRBV20-1 to TRBJ2-1; the match to TRBD2 covers 7 bases. This specimen was whole blood, taken in connection with sensitization to the hapten diphenylcyclopropenone (DPC). This TCR was sampled from a woman aged 18-30 years with alopecia areata. Some clones in this sample may be carry-over from other donors' samples. CDR3 DNA: TGCAGTGCTAGTCTGGGGGGGTATGAGCAGTTCTTC. Translation gives CSASLGGYEQFF.